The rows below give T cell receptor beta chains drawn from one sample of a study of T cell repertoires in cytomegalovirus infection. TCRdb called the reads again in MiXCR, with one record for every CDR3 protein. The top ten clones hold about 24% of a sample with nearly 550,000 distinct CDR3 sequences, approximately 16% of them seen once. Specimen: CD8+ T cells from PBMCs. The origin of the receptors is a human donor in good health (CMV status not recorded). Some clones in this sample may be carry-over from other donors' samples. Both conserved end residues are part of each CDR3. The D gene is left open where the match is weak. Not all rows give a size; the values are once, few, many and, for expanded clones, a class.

DNA: TGTGCCAGCAGCTTACGAAGGGGGCGAGATCTCTACGAGCAGTACTTC
CDR3: CASSLRRGRDLYEQYF
V: TRBV13
D: TRBD1
J: TRBJ2-7
size: .

DNA: TGCAGTGCTCCGCTCCCTCTTTACGAGCAGCACTTC
CDR3: CSAPLPLYEQHF
V: TRBV20-1
D: .
J: TRBJ2-7
size: .

DNA: TGTGCCAGCAGCTTAGAACGCAGGACAAATTCACCCCTCCACTTT
CDR3: CASSLERRTNSPLHF
V: TRBV5-4
D: .
J: TRBJ1-6
size: .

DNA: TGTGCCAGCAGTTTTGTCAGGGTTCAAGGCTACGAGCAGTACTTC
CDR3: CASSFVRVQGYEQYF
V: TRBV28
D: .
J: TRBJ2-7
size: .

DNA: TGTGCCAGCAGTCGAACGGGCGGGGAGAGGGCCTACGAGCAGTACTTC
CDR3: CASSRTGGERAYEQYF
V: TRBV7-9
D: .
J: TRBJ2-7
size: many

DNA: TGCGCCAGCAGTCCAGGAGTCGGGGTTGAGACCCAGTACTTC
CDR3: CASSPGVGVETQYF
V: TRBV10-2
D: .
J: TRBJ2-5
size: .

DNA: TGTGCCATCAGTATTCAAGACGGGCTAGCTTACAATGAGCAGTTCTTC
CDR3: CAISIQDGLAYNEQFF
V: TRBV12-3/TRBV12-4
D: .
J: TRBJ2-1
size: .

DNA: TGTGCCAGCAGTTACGATCTGAACACTGAAGCTTTCTTT
CDR3: CASSYDLNTEAFF
V: TRBV6-5
D: .
J: TRBJ1-1
size: many

DNA: TGTGCCAGCAGCTTTGCAGGGATTACCTACGAGCAGTACTTC
CDR3: CASSFAGITYEQYF
V: TRBV11-2
D: .
J: TRBJ2-7
size: many

DNA: TGTGCCAGCAGCGCCGGGACTAGTTCCCATGAGCAGTTCTTC
CDR3: CASSAGTSSHEQFF
V: TRBV6-1
D: TRBD2
J: TRBJ2-1
size: few

DNA: TGTGCCAGCAGCCGGTGGTCCCGGAGCCGATACACTGAAGCTTTCTTT
CDR3: CASSRWSRSRYTEAFF
V: TRBV7-3
D: .
J: TRBJ1-1
size: few

DNA: TGTGCCAGCAGTGAATGGGGCGGGTCAAAGAATCAGCCCCAGCATTTT
CDR3: CASSEWGGSKNQPQHF
V: TRBV6-1
D: .
J: TRBJ1-5
size: .

DNA: TGCAGTGCTAGAGCCCGGGATACTGAAGCTTTCTTT
CDR3: CSARARDTEAFF
V: TRBV20-1
D: .
J: TRBJ1-1
size: few

DNA: TGTGCCACCTGGAAAGAGGGTACGCAGTATTTT
CDR3: CATWKEGTQYF
V: TRBV10-3
D: .
J: TRBJ2-3
size: few

DNA: TGTGCCAGCAATCAACACCCCCTCCGGGGCACAGATACGCAGTATTTT
CDR3: CASNQHPLRGTDTQYF
V: TRBV6-2/TRBV6-3
D: .
J: TRBJ2-3
size: many

DNA: TGCAGCGTTGAGCCGGGGGCTCGGTGGCCTTCGGGGGGCTACACCTTC
CDR3: CSVEPGARWPSGGYTF
V: TRBV29-1
D: .
J: TRBJ1-2
size: .

DNA: TGTGCCAGCAGTCCGCAGACTCGGAACACTGAAGCTTTCTTT
CDR3: CASSPQTRNTEAFF
V: TRBV28
D: .
J: TRBJ1-1
size: .

DNA: TGTGCCAGTAGTATGCCCCGGACTAGCGGAGTATACAATGAGCAGTTCTTC
CDR3: CASSMPRTSGVYNEQFF
V: TRBV19
D: TRBD2
J: TRBJ2-1
size: .

DNA: TGTGCCAGCAGCCTACGGGACAGGGTCCATGGCTACACCTTC
CDR3: CASSLRDRVHGYTF
V: TRBV14
D: TRBD1
J: TRBJ1-2
size: many

DNA: TGCAGTGCCAGTATAGGCAGGGGGGCCTACGAGCAGTACTTC
CDR3: CSASIGRGAYEQYF
V: TRBV20-1
D: .
J: TRBJ2-7
size: many

DNA: TGTGCCAGCAGCCCTCCTGCCAGCGCCACAGATACGCAGTATTTT
CDR3: CASSPPASATDTQYF
V: TRBV28
D: .
J: TRBJ2-3
size: many

DNA: TGTGCCAGCAGTGGGGATGGTAGGTGCAATCAGCCCCAGCATTTT
CDR3: CASSGDGRCNQPQHF
V: TRBV27
D: .
J: TRBJ1-5
size: many

DNA: TGTGCCAGCCCCCCTGAAGCTTTCTTT
CDR3: CASPPEAFF
V: TRBV6-1
D: .
J: TRBJ1-1
size: many

DNA: TGTGCCAGCAGTTATCATCATATAGCGAGTAACTCCTACAATGAGCAGTTCTTC
CDR3: CASSYHHIASNSYNEQFF
V: TRBV6-5
D: .
J: TRBJ2-1
size: many

DNA: TGTGCCAGCAGCCCGGGTTACAACTATGGCTACACCTTC
CDR3: CASSPGYNYGYTF
V: TRBV7-8
D: .
J: TRBJ1-2
size: many

DNA: TGTGCCAGCAGTCCCCCCCCATGGCGGGCTAGCTCCTACAATGAGCAGTTCTTC
CDR3: CASSPPPWRASSYNEQFF
V: TRBV28
D: .
J: TRBJ2-1
size: many

DNA: TGTGCCAGCAGCCCCGGACTAGCGGCCTCCTACGAGCAGTACTTC
CDR3: CASSPGLAASYEQYF
V: TRBV6-5
D: TRBD2
J: TRBJ2-7
size: many

DNA: TGCGCCAGCAGCACTAGCGGGAGGATACACAATGAGCAGTTCTTC
CDR3: CASSTSGRIHNEQFF
V: TRBV5-1
D: TRBD2
J: TRBJ2-1
size: few

DNA: TGTGCCAGCAGTTACTCGATGGGGCCCACTGAAGCTTTCTTT
CDR3: CASSYSMGPTEAFF
V: TRBV6-5
D: .
J: TRBJ1-1
size: .

DNA: TGTGCCAGCAGGGACAGGGGCCACGAGCAGTACTTC
CDR3: CASRDRGHEQYF
V: TRBV27
D: TRBD1
J: TRBJ2-7
size: many

DNA: TGTGCCAGCGGTTATGGGGCCGAGCAGCACTTC
CDR3: CASGYGAEQHF
V: TRBV6-5
D: .
J: TRBJ2-7
size: .

DNA: TGTGCCAGCAGTTCCGGGGAGGCCGTCTATGGCTACACCTTC
CDR3: CASSSGEAVYGYTF
V: TRBV6-2/TRBV6-3
D: .
J: TRBJ1-2
size: many

DNA: TGTGCCAGCACCGGACAGGGGGACACTGAAGCTTTCTTT
CDR3: CASTGQGDTEAFF
V: TRBV7-9
D: TRBD1
J: TRBJ1-1
size: few

DNA: TGCAGCGTTCTAGAGAATGACTATGGCTACACCTTC
CDR3: CSVLENDYGYTF
V: TRBV29-1
D: .
J: TRBJ1-2
size: .

DNA: TGTGCCAGCAGTGGATGGGAGTATCAATACGAGCAGTACTTC
CDR3: CASSGWEYQYEQYF
V: TRBV6-5
D: .
J: TRBJ2-7
size: .

DNA: TGTGCCAGCAGCTTAGAGGGTATAGGGGACCTTCCCTACGAGCAGTACTTC
CDR3: CASSLEGIGDLPYEQYF
V: TRBV7-8
D: .
J: TRBJ2-7
size: many

DNA: TGTGCCAGTAGTATAGAAGGGGGGGCTGAAGCTTTCTTT
CDR3: CASSIEGGAEAFF
V: TRBV19
D: .
J: TRBJ1-1
size: many

DNA: TGTGCCAGCAGCTTAGCAGGGGGTTCCGATGGAAACACCATATATTTT
CDR3: CASSLAGGSDGNTIYF
V: TRBV7-2
D: .
J: TRBJ1-3
size: many

DNA: TGTGCCAGCAGCTACGTTGCGGGAGGGCAGAATGAGCAGTTCTTC
CDR3: CASSYVAGGQNEQFF
V: TRBV7-3
D: TRBD2
J: TRBJ2-1
size: many

DNA: TGCGCCAGCAGCTTGGAGGGCCAGAACCTCGAGCAGTACTTC
CDR3: CASSLEGQNLEQYF
V: TRBV5-1
D: .
J: TRBJ2-7
size: .

DNA: TGTGCCAGCACCGGCGGACAGGGGGGCTACAATGAGCAGTTCTTC
CDR3: CASTGGQGGYNEQFF
V: TRBV28
D: TRBD1
J: TRBJ2-1
size: few

DNA: TGTGCCAGCAGTTTGGTCCCAGGGGGTTTTTGGAGCACTGAAGCTTTCTTT
CDR3: CASSLVPGGFWSTEAFF
V: TRBV12-3/TRBV12-4
D: TRBD1
J: TRBJ1-1
size: many